This TCR beta chain is drawn from a study of blood T cell repertoires in COVID-19. About the research overall: Samples representing acute and convalescent COVID-19 were sourced from the United States, Italy and Spain. T cells, B-cell-depleted T cells, or PBMCs provided the cDNA or gDNA that served as material.

V was pared by 6 bases and J by 3 bases, with 4 bases of the junction left unmatched. This CDR3 contains 15 residues. Germline-derived CDR1 and CDR2 are SGHVS and FQNEAQ. Per the original data handling: From reference gene primer amplification, estimates of nucleated cell counts were derived. The data were produced by immunoSEQ multiplex PCR, yet TCRdb's version contains in-frame clones alone and is incomplete. V, J and clone size derive from that table, while D and trimming were established from the DNA sequence. This table has about 80,000 clones, more than 75% appearing once. The count of this clone is one.

The sequence was collected from a human donor in a cohort sampled during active COVID-19. The gene calls are TRBV7-8 and TRBJ2-1; 11 bases line up with TRBD2. Material: peripheral blood. The CDR3 loop reads CASRVAGGFYNEQFF. CDR3 sequence (DNA): TGTGCCAGCAGAGTAGCGGGGGGGTTCTACAATGAGCAGTTCTTC.